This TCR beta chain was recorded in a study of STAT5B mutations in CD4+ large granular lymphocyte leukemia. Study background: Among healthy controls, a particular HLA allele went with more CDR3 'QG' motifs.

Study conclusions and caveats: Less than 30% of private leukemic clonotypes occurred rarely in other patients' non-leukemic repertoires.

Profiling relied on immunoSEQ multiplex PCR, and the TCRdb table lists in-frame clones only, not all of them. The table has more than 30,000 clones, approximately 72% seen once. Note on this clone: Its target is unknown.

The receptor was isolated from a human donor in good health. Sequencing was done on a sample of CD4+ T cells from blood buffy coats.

The CDR3 reads CASSSGQGNPGELFF. The CDR3, as DNA: TGTGCCAGCTCATCGGGACAAGGGAATCCCGGGGAGCTGTTTTTT. V and J are TRBV18 and TRBJ2-2, with a possible D match to TRBD1 (6 bases). The CDR3 has 15 residues. Germline assignment: CDR1 KGHSH and CDR2 LQKENI. With 5 bases removed from V and 6 bases from J, the gap between germline ends came to 16 bases.